The 16 T cell receptor beta chains in this list originate from one sample, sequenced in a study of blood T cells in healthy people across ages. Using a J-beta primer mix together with a sample-barcoded 5' primer, a second PCR was run for roughly 6 to 12 cycles. TCRdb ran MiXCR on the 5' RACE reads and lists one entry per CDR3 protein. The sample lists around 1.5 million distinct CDR3 sequences; about 35% were seen once. Material for sequencing was blood. Receptors were obtained from a woman younger than 45 in good health.

At least ten counts were recorded for this clonotype. This chain links TRBV4-1 with TRBJ2-3, with D perhaps matching TRBD2 (5 bases). Germline values: CDR1 MGHRA, CDR2 YSYEKL. Trimming removed 1 base at V and 0 bases at J, with 11 bases between. CDR3 length: 16 residues. CDR3 in amino acids: CASSQVWLASTDTQYF. CDR3 nucleotides: TGCGCCAGCAGCCAAGTGTGGCTAGCCAGCACAGATACGCAGTATTTT.

This chain uses TRBV27 with TRBJ2-5; D remains ambiguous. V lost 6 bases to trimming and J lost 1 base, with 9 bases between them. Germline CDR1 MNHEY, CDR2 SMNVEV (reference sequence). The CDR3 contains 13 residues. As DNA, the CDR3 is TGTGCCAGCAGCCGGGCTATCCAAGAGACCCAGTACTTC. Protein: CASSRAIQETQYF.

Concerning this clonotype itself: This may arise from a read error, as a much more abundant clone is one base away. The gene calls are TRBV4-2 and TRBJ1-2; the D gene is possibly TRBD1 (5 bases). Trimming took off 0 bases at V and 5 bases at J, with 13 bases between the two ends. CDR1 and CDR2 from the germline V gene are LGHNA and YNFKEQ. The CDR3 length is 15 residues. The DNA for the CDR3 is TGTGCCAGCAGCCAAGATGTGGGGACTGGGTATGGCTACACCTTC. This codes for CASSQDVGTGYGYTF.

The chain employs TRBV5-1 and TRBJ2-1, with 14 bases aligning to TRBD2. The CDR3 has 16 residues. The V and J ends lost 3 bases and 8 bases, in that order; junction bases with no gene match: 7. Germline V gene sequence: CDR1 SGHRS, CDR2 YFSETQ. The CDR3 sequence: CASSSGLAGGGHEQFF. The DNA for the CDR3 is TGCGCCAGCAGCTCAGGACTAGCGGGAGGTGGCCATGAGCAGTTCTTC. Looking up the rest from reference TRBV5-1 and TRBJ2-1 gives the full variable domain: KAGVTQTPRYLIKTRGQQVTLSCSPISGHRSVSWYQQTPGQGLQFLFEYFSETQRNKGNFPGRFSGRQFSNSRSEMNVSTLELGDSALYLCASSSGLAGGGHEQFFGPGTRLTVL.

This clonotype was detected only a few times. The chain couples TRBV20-1 to TRBJ2-5; TRBD2 matches at 10 bases. This CDR3 has 16 amino acids. Per the germline V gene, CDR1 is DFQATT and CDR2 is SNEGSKA (reference sequence). J lost 2 bases, V lost 1 base, and 7 bases had no gene match. In DNA form, the CDR3 reads TGCAGTGCTAGAGCCCCGGGACTAGCGAGACAAGAGACCCAGTACTTC. This encodes CSARAPGLARQETQYF.

The V and J genes are TRBV7-9 and TRBJ1-1, with 10 bases lining up with TRBD1. V gave up 7 bases and J gave up 3 bases; unmatched junction bases: 14. Germline CDR1 and CDR2: SEHNR and FQNEAQ (reference sequence). The length of the CDR3 is 17 residues. The CDR3 nucleotides read TGTGCCAGCACGACCTCCGGGACAGGGGTCAGCGACACTGAAGCTTTCTTT. Residues: CASTTSGTGVSDTEAFF.

There are a few counts of this clonotype. The rearrangement joins TRBV28 to TRBJ2-4; D may be TRBD2 (5 bases). Trimming removed 7 bases from V and 1 base from J, with 17 bases in between. Germline V gene lookup returns CDR1 MDHEN and CDR2 SYDVKM. The CDR3 sequence is 16 residues long. The CDR3, as DNA: TGTGCCAGCACCCCTGTACGGGATAGGGCCAAAAACATTCAGTACTTC. Translation gives CASTPVRDRAKNIQYF. Full variable domain (outside the CDR3, taken from reference TRBV28 and TRBJ2-4): DVKVTQSSRYLVKRTGEKVFLECVQDMDHENMFWYRQDPGLGLRLIYFSYDVKMKEKGDIPEGYSVSREKKERFSLILESASTNQTSMYLCASTPVRDRAKNIQYFGAGTRLSVL.

The J gene is TRBJ2-7, the V gene TRBV29-1; tentative D call: TRBD1 (7 bases). Germline V gives CDR1 SQVTM, CDR2 ANQGSEA. The CDR3 length is 14 residues. The germline V and J ends were trimmed by 4 bases and 0 bases, with 13 bases remaining between them. CDR3 in amino acids: CSVAGDSFSYEQYF. Written as DNA, the CDR3 is TGCAGCGTTGCGGGGGACAGTTTCTCCTACGAGCAGTACTTC.

The rearrangement uses TRBV6-2 or TRBV6-3 and TRBJ2-3; a weak D match, TRBD2 (5 bases). CDR3 size: 15 residues. V lost 0 bases and J 6 bases, leaving 13 bases between the germline ends. Germline CDR1 and CDR2: MNHEY and SVGEGT. CDR3 nucleotide sequence: TGTGCCAGCAGTTACTCTGGCGGGCGGGCGGATACGCAGTATTTT. Translation: CASSYSGGRADTQYF.

This clonotype appeared many times. The chain uses TRBV20-1 and TRBJ2-7; 7 nucleotides align to TRBD2. CDR3 length equals 14 residues. Germline loops: CDR1 DFQATT, CDR2 SNEGSKA (reference sequence). Trimming removed 0 bases from V and 1 base from J; junction bases left unmatched: 3. CDR3 coding DNA: TGCAGTGCTAGAGAGGGGCGGGGGTCCTACGAGCAGTACTTC. Translated, it gives CSAREGRGSYEQYF.

V usage is TRBV10-2 and J usage is TRBJ1-6; D gene uncertain. The V gene lost 3 bases and the J gene lost 9 bases, with 12 bases spanning the gap. The CDR3 totals 14 residues. Germline V CDR1 and CDR2: WSHSY, SAAADI. The CDR3 DNA sequence: TGCGCCAGCAGTGAAATTTCTAATCGTTCACCCCTCCACTTT. Translating gives CASSEISNRSPLHF.

V and J are TRBV12-3 or TRBV12-4 and TRBJ1-5; D gene unclear. V lost 3 bases, J lost 3 bases, and 9 bases lay in between. This CDR3 is built from 14 residues. This CDR3 is CASSFRSSNQPQHF. As DNA, the CDR3 is TGTGCCAGCAGTTTTCGGTCCTCCAATCAGCCCCAGCATTTT.

This clonotype appeared a few times. This chain uses TRBV28 with TRBJ1-5; 7 bases align to TRBD1. J was trimmed by 0 bases and V by 2 bases; bases with no gene match: 7. Germline-derived CDR1 and CDR2 are MDHEN and SYDVKM. The CDR3 loop spans 17 amino acids. Here the CDR3 DNA reads TGTGCCAGCAGTTTAAGGGACAGACCCGGTAGCAATCAGCCCCAGCATTTT. Translating it yields CASSLRDRPGSNQPQHF.

The V call is TRBV5-1, the J call TRBJ2-5; 10 positions agree with TRBD2. Trimming removed 4 bases from V and 4 bases from J; junction bases left unmatched: 7. Germline CDR1 and CDR2: SGHRS and YFSETQ. The CDR3 has 15 residues. For the CDR3, the DNA is TGCGCCAGCAGCCTCCCTAGCGGGAGAGGAGAGACCCAGTACTTC. It translates to CASSLPSGRGETQYF.

This clonotype appeared a few times. The J gene is TRBJ1-2, the V gene TRBV20-1, with no clear D. Trimming removed 6 bases at V and 2 bases at J, with 13 bases between. The CDR3 runs to 13 residues. Germline V gene data show CDR1 as DFQATT and CDR2 as SNEGSKA (reference sequence). CDR3 nucleotides: TGCAGTGCCCCCCGCCAACAGAACTATGGCTACACCTTC. This gives the protein CSAPRQQNYGYTF.

The sample holds a few counts of this clonotype. The chain employs TRBV12-3 or TRBV12-4 and TRBJ2-7; 7 bases align to TRBD2. The CDR3 sequence is 14 residues long. The junction had 10 bases not matched to a gene; V was cut back by 5 bases and J by 6 bases. The CDR3 DNA reads as TGTGCCAGCAGTCCCTTTGTGGGAGGGGCCGAGCAGTACTTC. Amino acid sequence: CASSPFVGGAEQYF.